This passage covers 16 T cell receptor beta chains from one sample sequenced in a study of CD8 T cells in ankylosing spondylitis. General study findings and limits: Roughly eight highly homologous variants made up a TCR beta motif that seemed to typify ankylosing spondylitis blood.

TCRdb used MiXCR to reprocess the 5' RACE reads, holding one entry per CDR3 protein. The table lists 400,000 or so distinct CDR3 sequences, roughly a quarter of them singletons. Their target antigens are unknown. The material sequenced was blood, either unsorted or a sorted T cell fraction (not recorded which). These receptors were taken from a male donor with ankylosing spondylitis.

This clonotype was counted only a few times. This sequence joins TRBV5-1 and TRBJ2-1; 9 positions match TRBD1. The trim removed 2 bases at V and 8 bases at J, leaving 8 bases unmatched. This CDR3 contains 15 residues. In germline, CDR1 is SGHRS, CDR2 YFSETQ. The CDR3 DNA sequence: TGCGCCAGCAGCTTTGGATCGGGACAGGGCCATGAGCAGTTCTTC. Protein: CASSFGSGQGHEQFF. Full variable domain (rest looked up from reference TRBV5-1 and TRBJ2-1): KAGVTQTPRYLIKTRGQQVTLSCSPISGHRSVSWYQQTPGQGLQFLFEYFSETQRNKGNFPGRFSGRQFSNSRSEMNVSTLELGDSALYLCASSFGSGQGHEQFFGPGTRLTVL.

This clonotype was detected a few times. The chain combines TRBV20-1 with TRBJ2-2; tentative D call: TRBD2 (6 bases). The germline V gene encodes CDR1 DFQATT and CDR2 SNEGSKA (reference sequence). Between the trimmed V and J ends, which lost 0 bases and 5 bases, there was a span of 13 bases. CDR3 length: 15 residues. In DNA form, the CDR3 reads TGCAGTGCTAGAGATAACGGGGGACCGACCGGGGAGCTGTTTTTT. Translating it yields CSARDNGGPTGELFF.

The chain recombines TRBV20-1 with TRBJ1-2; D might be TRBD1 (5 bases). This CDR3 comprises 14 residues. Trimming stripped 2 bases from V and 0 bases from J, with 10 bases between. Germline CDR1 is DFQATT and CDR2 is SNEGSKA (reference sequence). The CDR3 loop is CSARRQTANYGYTF. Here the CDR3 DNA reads TGCAGTGCTAGACGACAGACAGCTAACTATGGCTACACCTTC.

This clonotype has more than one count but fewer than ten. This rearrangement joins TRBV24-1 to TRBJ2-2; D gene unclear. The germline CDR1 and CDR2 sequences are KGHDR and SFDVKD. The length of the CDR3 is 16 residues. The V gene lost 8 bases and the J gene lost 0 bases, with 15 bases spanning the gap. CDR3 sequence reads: CATILPWATNTGELFF. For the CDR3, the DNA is TGTGCCACCATTCTTCCCTGGGCTACGAACACCGGGGAGCTGTTTTTT.

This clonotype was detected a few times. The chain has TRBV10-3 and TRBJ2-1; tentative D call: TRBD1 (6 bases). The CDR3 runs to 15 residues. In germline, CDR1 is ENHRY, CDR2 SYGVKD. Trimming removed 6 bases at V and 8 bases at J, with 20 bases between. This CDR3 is CAIRMGTPPADEQFF. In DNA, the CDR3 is TGTGCCATCAGAATGGGGACACCCCCGGCGGATGAGCAGTTCTTC.

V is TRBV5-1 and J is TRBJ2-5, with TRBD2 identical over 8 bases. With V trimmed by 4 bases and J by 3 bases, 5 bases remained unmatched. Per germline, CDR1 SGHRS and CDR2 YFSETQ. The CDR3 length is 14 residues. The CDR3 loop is CASSPGGSEETQYF. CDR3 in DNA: TGCGCCAGCAGCCCGGGGGGGAGTGAAGAGACCCAGTACTTC.

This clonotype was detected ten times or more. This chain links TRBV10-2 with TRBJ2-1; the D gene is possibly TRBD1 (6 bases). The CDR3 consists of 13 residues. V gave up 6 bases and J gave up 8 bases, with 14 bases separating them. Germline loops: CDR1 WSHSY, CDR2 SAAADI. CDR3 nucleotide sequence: TGCGCCAGCAGCCACACTCCAGGGGATGAGCAGTTCTTC. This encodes CASSHTPGDEQFF.

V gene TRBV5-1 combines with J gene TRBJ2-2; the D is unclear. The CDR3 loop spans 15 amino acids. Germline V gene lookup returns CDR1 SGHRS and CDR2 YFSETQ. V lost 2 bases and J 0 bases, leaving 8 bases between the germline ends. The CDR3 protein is CASSFTASNTGELFF. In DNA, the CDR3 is TGCGCCAGCAGCTTTACGGCCTCGAACACCGGGGAGCTGTTTTTT.

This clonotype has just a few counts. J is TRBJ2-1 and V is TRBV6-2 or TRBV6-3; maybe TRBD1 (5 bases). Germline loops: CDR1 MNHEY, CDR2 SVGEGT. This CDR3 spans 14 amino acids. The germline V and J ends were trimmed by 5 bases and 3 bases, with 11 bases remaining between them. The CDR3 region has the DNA TGTGCCAGCAGTGGGGCTAGTGTCTACAATGAGCAGTTCTTC. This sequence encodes CASSGASVYNEQFF.

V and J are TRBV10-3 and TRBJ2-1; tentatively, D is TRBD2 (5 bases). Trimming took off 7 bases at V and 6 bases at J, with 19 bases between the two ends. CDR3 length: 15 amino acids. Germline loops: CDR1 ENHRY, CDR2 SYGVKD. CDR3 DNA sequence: TGTGCCATCACGGAGGCCCTCGCCCACGGCAATGAGCAGTTCTTC. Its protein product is CAITEALAHGNEQFF.

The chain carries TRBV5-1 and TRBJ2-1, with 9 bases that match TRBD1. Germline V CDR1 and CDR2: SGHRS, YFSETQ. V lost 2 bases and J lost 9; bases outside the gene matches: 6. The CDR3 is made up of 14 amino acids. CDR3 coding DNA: TGCGCCAGCAGCTTACAGGGGGCGTATGGTGAGCAGTTCTTC. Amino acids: CASSLQGAYGEQFF.

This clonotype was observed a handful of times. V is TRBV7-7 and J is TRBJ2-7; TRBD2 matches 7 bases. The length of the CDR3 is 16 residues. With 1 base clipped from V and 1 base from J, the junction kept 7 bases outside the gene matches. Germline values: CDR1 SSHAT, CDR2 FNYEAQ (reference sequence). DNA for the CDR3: TGTGCCAGCAGCTTAGTGGGCCTAGCGGATTCCTACGAGCAGTACGTC. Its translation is CASSLVGLADSYEQYV.

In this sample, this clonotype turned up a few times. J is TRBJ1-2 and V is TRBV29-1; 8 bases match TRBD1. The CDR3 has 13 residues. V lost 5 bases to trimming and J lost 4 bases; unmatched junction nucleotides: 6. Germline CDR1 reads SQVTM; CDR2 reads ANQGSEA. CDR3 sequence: CSVNDRGGYGYTF. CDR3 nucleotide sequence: TGCAGCGTTAACGACAGGGGAGGCTATGGCTACACCTTC.

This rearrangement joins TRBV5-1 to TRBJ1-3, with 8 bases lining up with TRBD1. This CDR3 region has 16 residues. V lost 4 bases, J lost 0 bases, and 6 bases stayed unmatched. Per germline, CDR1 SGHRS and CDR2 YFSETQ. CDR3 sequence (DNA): TGCGCCAGCAGCCCCTGGGACAGGAGCTCTGGAAACACCATATATTTT. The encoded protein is CASSPWDRSSGNTIYF. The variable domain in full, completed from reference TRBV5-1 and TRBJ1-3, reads KAGVTQTPRYLIKTRGQQVTLSCSPISGHRSVSWYQQTPGQGLQFLFEYFSETQRNKGNFPGRFSGRQFSNSRSEMNVSTLELGDSALYLCASSPWDRSSGNTIYFGEGSWLTVV.

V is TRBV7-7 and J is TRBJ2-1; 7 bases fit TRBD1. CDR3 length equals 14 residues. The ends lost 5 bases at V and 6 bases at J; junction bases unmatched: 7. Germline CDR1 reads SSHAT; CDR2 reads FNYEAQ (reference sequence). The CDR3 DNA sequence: TGTGCCAGCAGCACAGAGAGGGACAGCAATGAGCAGTTCTTC. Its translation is CASSTERDSNEQFF.

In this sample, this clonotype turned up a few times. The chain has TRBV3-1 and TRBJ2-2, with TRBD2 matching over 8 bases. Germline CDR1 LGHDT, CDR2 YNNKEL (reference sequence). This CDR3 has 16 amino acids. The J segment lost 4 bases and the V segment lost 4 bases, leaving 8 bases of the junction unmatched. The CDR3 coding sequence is TGTGCCAGCAGCCGGGCAAGCGGGAGTGGCACCGGGGAGCTGTTTTTT. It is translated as CASSRASGSGTGELFF. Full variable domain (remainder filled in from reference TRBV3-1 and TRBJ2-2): DTAVSQTPKYLVTQMGNDKSIKCEQNLGHDTMYWYKQDSKKFLKIMFSYNNKELIINETVPNRFSPKSPDKAHLNLHINSLELGDSAVYFCASSRASGSGTGELFFGEGSRLTVL.